The present TCR beta chain was sequenced within a study of T-cell reconstitution after alpha-beta-depleted transplantation in children. Broader study findings: Counts and diversity of T cells one year after transplant came mostly from newly produced T cells. There were reportedly several hundred expanded graft clones from which alpha-beta T cells came about two months after transplant. Surviving thymic progenitors and recipient T cells were the source of high TCRbeta diversity at day 60 in some patients.

Only a few counts were recorded for this clonotype. Antigen: not known. V lost 3 bases to trimming and J lost 3 bases, with 15 bases between them. This CDR3 comprises 15 residues. Germline CDR1 reads LGHDT; CDR2 reads YNNKEL (reference sequence). For TCRbeta, the library was prepared with unique molecular identifiers. TCRdb reanalysed the PCR reads using MiXCR and keeps one entry per CDR3 protein. Of 150,000 to 200,000 distinct CDR3 sequences in the sample, roughly 10% were seen once. The material was PBMCs, obtained before TCRalphabeta/CD19-depleted stem cell transplant. The J gene is TRBJ2-7, the V gene TRBV3-1; D uncertain. The clonotype originates from a boy aged 2-9 years with acute myeloid leukemia, due to receive a stem cell transplant. The CDR3 here is CASSHDDGRVYEQYF. The DNA of the CDR3 is TGTGCCAGCAGCCACGACGACGGGCGCGTCTACGAGCAGTACTTC.